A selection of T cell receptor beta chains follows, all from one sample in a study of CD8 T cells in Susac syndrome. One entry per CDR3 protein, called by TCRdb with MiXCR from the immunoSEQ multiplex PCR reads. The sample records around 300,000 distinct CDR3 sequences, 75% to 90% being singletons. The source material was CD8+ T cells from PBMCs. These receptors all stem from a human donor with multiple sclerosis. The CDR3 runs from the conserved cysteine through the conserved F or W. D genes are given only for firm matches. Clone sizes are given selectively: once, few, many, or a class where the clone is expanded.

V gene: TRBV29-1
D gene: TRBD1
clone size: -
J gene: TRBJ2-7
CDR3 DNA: TGCAGCGTTGGAGGGCCCGGGACAGGGAACTACGAGCAGTACTTC
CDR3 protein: CSVGGPGTGNYEQYF

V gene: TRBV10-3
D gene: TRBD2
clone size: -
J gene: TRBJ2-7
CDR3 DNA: TGTGCCATCAGGGAGCCGGGGGGGATCGACGAGCAGTACTTC
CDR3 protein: CAIREPGGIDEQYF

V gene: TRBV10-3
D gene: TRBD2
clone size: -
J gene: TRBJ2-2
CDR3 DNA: TGTGCCATCATCGCCTTAGCGGGAAGTGACACCGGGGAGCTGTTTTTT
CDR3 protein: CAIIALAGSDTGELFF

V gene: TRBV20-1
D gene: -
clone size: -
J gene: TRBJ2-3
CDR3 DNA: TGCAGTGCTGTTAAGGACAGGGAGGGAGATACGCAGTATTTT
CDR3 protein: CSAVKDREGDTQYF

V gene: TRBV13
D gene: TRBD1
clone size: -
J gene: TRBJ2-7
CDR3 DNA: TGTGCCAGCAGCCCAGCGGGACAGGGGGCGAGGGAGCAGTACTTC
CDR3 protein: CASSPAGQGAREQYF

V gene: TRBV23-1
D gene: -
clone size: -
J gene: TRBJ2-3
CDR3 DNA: TGCGCCAGCAGTCAAGGCCCTCCAATCGATCGGGATACGCAGTATTTT
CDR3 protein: CASSQGPPIDRDTQYF

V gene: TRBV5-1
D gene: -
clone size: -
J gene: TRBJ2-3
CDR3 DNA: TGCGCCAGCAGCTTATGGGCGGATACAGATACGCAGTATTTT
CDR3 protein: CASSLWADTDTQYF

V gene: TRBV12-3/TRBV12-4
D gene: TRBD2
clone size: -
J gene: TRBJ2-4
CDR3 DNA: TGTGCCAGCACCAACCCGCGGACTAGCGGAGTGGGTCCACACTTC
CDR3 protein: CASTNPRTSGVGPHF

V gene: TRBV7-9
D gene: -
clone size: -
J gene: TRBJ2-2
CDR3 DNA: TGTGCCAGCAGCTCCAGGGTCGGGAACACCGGGGAGCTGTTTTTT
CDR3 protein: CASSSRVGNTGELFF

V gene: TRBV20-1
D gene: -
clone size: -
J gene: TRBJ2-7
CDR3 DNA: TGCAGTGCTAGGGCGACTCCCCTAATGTACGAGCAGTACTTC
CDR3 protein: CSARATPLMYEQYF

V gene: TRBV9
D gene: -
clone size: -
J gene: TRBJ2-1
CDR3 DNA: TGTGCCAGCAGCGCGGGACTTTTGAGCTCCTACAATGAGCAGTTCTTC
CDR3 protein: CASSAGLLSSYNEQFF

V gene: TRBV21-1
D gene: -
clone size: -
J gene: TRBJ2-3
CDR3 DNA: TGTGCCAGCAGCAAGGTTAGGACTAGGGTGCAGGGAAGCACAGATACGCAGTATTTT
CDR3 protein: CASSKVRTRVQGSTDTQYF

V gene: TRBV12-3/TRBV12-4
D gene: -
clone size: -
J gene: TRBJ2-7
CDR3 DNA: TGTGCCAGCAGTTTCGCCCCGGAGGCCTACGAGCAGTACTTC
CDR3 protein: CASSFAPEAYEQYF

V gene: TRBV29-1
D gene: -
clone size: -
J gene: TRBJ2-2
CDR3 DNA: TGCAGCAACAGGGACGGAACCGGGGAGCTGTTTTTT
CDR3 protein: CSNRDGTGELFF

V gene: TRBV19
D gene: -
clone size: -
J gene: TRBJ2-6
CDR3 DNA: TGTGCCAGTAAAATAGGTGGCGTCCTGACTTTC
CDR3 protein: CASKIGGVLTF

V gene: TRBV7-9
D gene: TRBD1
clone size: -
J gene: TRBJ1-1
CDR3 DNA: TGTGCCAGCAGCGATAGGACAGGGGGGGAAGCTTTCTTT
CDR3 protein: CASSDRTGGEAFF

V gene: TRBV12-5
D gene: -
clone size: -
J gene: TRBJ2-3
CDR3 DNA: TGTGCTAGTGGTTTCGCAGATACGCAGTATTTT
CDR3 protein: CASGFADTQYF

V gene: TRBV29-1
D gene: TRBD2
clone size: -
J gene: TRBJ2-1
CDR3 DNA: TGCAGCGTTGAAGGCCGGGGGGGAGCGTCAGGCAATGAGCAGTTCTTC
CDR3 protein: CSVEGRGGASGNEQFF

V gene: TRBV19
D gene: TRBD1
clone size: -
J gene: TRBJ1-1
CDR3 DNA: TGTGCCAGTAGTATCCAGGGGGCGAGAACTGAAGCTTTCTTT
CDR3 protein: CASSIQGARTEAFF

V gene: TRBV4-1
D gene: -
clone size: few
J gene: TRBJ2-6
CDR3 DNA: TGCGCCAGCAGCCAGGGAGGGGCCAACGTCCTGACTTTC
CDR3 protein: CASSQGGANVLTF

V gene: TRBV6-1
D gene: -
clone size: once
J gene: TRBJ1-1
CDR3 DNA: TGTGCCAGCAGTGCCGGTGAAGCTTTCTTT
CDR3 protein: CASSAGEAFF

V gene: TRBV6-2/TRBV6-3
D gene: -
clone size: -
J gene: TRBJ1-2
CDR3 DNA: TGTGCCAGCAGTCCAGGGGTTTTTGGCTACACCTTC
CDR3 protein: CASSPGVFGYTF

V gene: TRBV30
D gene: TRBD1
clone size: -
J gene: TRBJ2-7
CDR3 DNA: TGTGCCTGGAGTGTAGGACAGGGGATCGTATACGAGCAGTACTTC
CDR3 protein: CAWSVGQGIVYEQYF

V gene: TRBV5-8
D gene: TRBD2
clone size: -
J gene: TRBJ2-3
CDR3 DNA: TGTGCCAGCAGCTTGGGGACTAGCGGACACACAGATACGCAGTATTTT
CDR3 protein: CASSLGTSGHTDTQYF

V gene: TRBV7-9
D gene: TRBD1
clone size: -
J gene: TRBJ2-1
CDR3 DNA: TGTGCCAGCAGCGCGCGGACAGGGCCTTCCTACAATGAGCAGTTCTTC
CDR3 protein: CASSARTGPSYNEQFF

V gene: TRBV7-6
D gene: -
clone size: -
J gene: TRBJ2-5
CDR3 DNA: TGTGCCAGCAGCTTAGCAAGGGAGGAGAGAGACTTGTACCAAGAGACCCAGTACTTC
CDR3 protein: CASSLAREERDLYQETQYF

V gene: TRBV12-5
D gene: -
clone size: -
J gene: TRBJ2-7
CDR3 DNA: TGTGCTAGTGGCATCTCGACAGAGTTCTACGAGCAGTACTTC
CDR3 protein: CASGISTEFYEQYF

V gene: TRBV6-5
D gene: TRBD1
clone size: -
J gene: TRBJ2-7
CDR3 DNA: TGTGCCAGCAGTTCCCGACAGGGCTTCTACTCCTACGAGCAGTACTTC
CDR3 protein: CASSSRQGFYSYEQYF

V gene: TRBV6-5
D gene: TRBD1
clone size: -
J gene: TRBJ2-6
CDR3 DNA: TGTGCCAGCAGTTCAGGGGGCCCTGGGGCCAACGTCCTGACTTTC
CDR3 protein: CASSSGGPGANVLTF

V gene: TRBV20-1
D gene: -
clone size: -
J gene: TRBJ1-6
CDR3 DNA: TGCAGTGCCTCACAGGGCGGGGGTGGTAATTCACCCCTCCACTTT
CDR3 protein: CSASQGGGGNSPLHF

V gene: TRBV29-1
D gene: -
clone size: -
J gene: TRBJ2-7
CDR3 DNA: TGCAGCGTTGAAGGGCAGAGCCCCTACGAGCAGTACTTC
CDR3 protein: CSVEGQSPYEQYF

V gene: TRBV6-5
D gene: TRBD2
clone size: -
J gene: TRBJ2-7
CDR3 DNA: TGTGCCAGCAGTTCAGGACTAGCGGGACTTTCCTACGAGCAGTACTTC
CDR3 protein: CASSSGLAGLSYEQYF

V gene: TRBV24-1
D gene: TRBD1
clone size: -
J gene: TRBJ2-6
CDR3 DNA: TGTGCCACCAGTGAAGAGACAGGGTACTCTGGGGCCAACGTCCTGACTTTC
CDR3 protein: CATSEETGYSGANVLTF

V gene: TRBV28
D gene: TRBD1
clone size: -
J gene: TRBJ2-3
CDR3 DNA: TGTGCCAGCAGTCTGGGACAGATAAACACAGATACGCAGTATTTT
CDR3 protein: CASSLGQINTDTQYF

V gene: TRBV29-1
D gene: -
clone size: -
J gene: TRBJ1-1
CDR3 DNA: TGCAGCGTTGACGGAGGGTTTACAGATACTGAAGCTTTCTTT
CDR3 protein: CSVDGGFTDTEAFF

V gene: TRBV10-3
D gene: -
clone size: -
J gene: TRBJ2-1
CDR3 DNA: TGTGCCATCAGTGAGTCTGTCTCCAACAATGAGCAGTTCTTC
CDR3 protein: CAISESVSNNEQFF

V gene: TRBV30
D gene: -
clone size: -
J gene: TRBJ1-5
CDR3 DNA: TGTGCCTGGAGTGTACAGAGGGATCAGCCCCAGCATTTT
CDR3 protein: CAWSVQRDQPQHF

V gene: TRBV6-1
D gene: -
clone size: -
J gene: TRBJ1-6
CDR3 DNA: TGTGCCAGCAGTTTATCAGGAGGGAGGGATTCACCCCTCCACTTT
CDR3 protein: CASSLSGGRDSPLHF

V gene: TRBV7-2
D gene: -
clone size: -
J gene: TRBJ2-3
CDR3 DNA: TGTGCCAGCAGCTTAGGGGGGATACCCGGCACAGATACGCAGTATTTT
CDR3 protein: CASSLGGIPGTDTQYF

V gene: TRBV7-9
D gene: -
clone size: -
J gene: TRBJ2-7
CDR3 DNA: TGTGCCAGCAGCCCCCCACAGGGAAACGAGCAGTACTTC
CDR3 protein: CASSPPQGNEQYF

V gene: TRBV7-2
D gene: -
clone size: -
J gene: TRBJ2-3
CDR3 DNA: TGTGCCAGCAGCCGGGACCCAACCACAGATACGCAGTATTTT
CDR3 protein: CASSRDPTTDTQYF

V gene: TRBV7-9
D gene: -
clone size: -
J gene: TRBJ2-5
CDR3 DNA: TGTGCCAGCAGCTTAGAGAGACTACCTCAAGAGACCCAGTACTTC
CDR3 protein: CASSLERLPQETQYF

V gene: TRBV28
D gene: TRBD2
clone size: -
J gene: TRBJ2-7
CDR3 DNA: TGTGCCAGCAGTTTGAGACCCGGGACTAGCCTCTACGAGCAGTACTTC
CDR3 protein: CASSLRPGTSLYEQYF

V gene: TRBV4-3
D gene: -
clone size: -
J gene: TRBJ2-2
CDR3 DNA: TGCGCCAGCAGCCAAGAAGTCTTACTCACCGGGGAGCTGTTTTTT
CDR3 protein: CASSQEVLLTGELFF

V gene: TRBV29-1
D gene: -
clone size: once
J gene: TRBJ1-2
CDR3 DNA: TGCAGCGTAATCGGACATATACAGATGGGCGGCTACTATGGCTACACCTTC
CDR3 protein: CSVIGHIQMGGYYGYTF

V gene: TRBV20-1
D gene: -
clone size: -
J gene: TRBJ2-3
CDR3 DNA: TGCAGTGCCTTTAGCAGGAGCAGCACAGATACGCAGTATTTT
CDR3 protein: CSAFSRSSTDTQYF

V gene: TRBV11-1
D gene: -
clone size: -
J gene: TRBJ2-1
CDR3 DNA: TGTGCCAGCAGCTCGGTTGCCCTAATGAGCGATGAGCAGTTCTTC
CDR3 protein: CASSSVALMSDEQFF